This TCR beta chain was documented in a study of long-term antiretroviral therapy in people with HIV. Trimming stripped 3 bases from V and 4 bases from J, with 18 bases between. Per germline, CDR1 KGHSH and CDR2 LQKENI. The CDR3 has 16 amino acids. Donors needed at least one pre-ART PBMC sample plus at least two post-ART samples. Samples were assayed with immunoSEQ v3.0 at survey level. Some clones are missing from TCRdb's copy, which holds only in-frame ones; the method was immunoSEQ multiplex PCR. The repertoire holds about 30,000 clones, with 75% to 85% as singletons. Regarding the study as a whole: Clones that had undergone expansion before ART dominated the repertoire at all time points.

This clone has just one count. The antigen remains unidentified. The TCR comes from a man aged 35 to 55 with HIV. The chain is built from TRBV18 and TRBJ1-2; the D gene is possibly TRBD1 (5 bases). The source was unsorted PBMCs, collected 0.3 years after starting antiretroviral therapy. In nucleotides, the CDR3 is TGTGCCAGCTCACCGTTACGTGAGCTCCAGGGCTATGGCTACACCTTC. Its translation is CASSPLRELQGYGYTF. Full variable domain (missing parts from reference TRBV18 and TRBJ1-2): NAGVMQNPRHLVRRRGQEARLRCSPMKGHSHVYWYRQLPEEGLKFMVYLQKENIIDESGMPKERFSAEFPKEGPSILRIQQVVRGDSAAYFCASSPLRELQGYGYTFGSGTRLTVV.